This T cell receptor (beta chain) was sequenced for a study of T-cell reconstitution after alpha-beta-depleted transplantation in children. The length of the CDR3 is 14 residues. CDR1 is SGHVS, CDR2 FNYEAQ, per germline. V trimming: 4 bases; J trimming: 6 bases; junction bases outside the gene matches: 3. Ten or more counts support this clonotype. Preparation of the TCRbeta library used unique molecular identifiers. TCRdb re-called the PCR reads through MiXCR, storing one row per CDR3 protein. The sample contains about 260,000 distinct CDR3 sequences, less than 9% of which appear only once. The rearrangement links TRBV7-6 to TRBJ2-1, with 10 positions matching TRBD1. Sample: PBMCs, mostly from graft donor cells, taken 180 days after TCRalphabeta/CD19-depleted stem cell transplant. The clonotype originates from a male patient aged 10 to 17 who had a stem cell transplant for acute lymphoblastic leukemia, so the T cells may come from the graft donor. The DNA of the CDR3 is TGTGCCAGCAGCTGGGGGGACAGGGGCAATGAGCAGTTCTTC. Translating gives CASSWGDRGNEQFF.